The TCR beta chain described here comes from a study of blood T cell repertoires in COVID-19. This clone was counted once. CDR1 is LGHNA and CDR2 is YSLEER in the germline V gene. This CDR3 region has 15 residues. Germline trimming cut 11 bases from V and 4 bases from J; bases unmatched to any gene: 13. Assay: immunoSEQ multiplex PCR; the TCRdb copy retains only in-frame clones and omits some. The sample records about 44,000 clones, about 92% being singletons. The specimen was peripheral blood. V and J are TRBV4-3 and TRBJ2-1, with 8 bases aligning to TRBD2. This TCR was recovered from a human donor in a cohort sampled during active COVID-19. This CDR3 reads CARTRWRGVYNEQFF. The CDR3 coding sequence is TGCGCCCGAACGAGGTGGCGGGGGGTGTACAATGAGCAGTTCTTC.